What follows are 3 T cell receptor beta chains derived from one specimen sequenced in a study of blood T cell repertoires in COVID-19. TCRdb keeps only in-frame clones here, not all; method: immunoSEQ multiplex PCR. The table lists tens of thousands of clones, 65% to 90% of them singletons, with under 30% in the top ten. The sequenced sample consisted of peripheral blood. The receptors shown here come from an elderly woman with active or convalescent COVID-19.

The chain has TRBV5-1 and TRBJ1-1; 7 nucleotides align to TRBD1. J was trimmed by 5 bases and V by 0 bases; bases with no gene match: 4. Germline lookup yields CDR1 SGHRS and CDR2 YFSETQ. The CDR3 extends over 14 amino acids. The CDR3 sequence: CASSLASGGTEAFF. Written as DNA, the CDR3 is TGCGCCAGCAGCTTGGCATCAGGGGGGACTGAAGCTTTCTTT.

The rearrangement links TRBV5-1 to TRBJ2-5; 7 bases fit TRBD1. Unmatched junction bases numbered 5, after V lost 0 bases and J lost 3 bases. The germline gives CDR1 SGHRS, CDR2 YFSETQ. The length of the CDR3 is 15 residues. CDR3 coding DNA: TGCGCCAGCAGCTTGGGAAATACAGGGGAAGAGACCCAGTACTTC. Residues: CASSLGNTGEETQYF.

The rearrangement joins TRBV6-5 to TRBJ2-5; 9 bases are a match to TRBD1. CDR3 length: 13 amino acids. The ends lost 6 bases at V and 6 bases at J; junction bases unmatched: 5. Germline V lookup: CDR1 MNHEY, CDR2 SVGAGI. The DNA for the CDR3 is TGTGCCAGCAGCACACAGGGGGCGCAGACCCAGTACTTC. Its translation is CASSTQGAQTQYF.